The entry below describes one TCR beta chain. This record comes from a study of blood T cell repertoires in COVID-19. Looking at the study overall: There were acute and convalescent COVID-19 samples, and they came from the United States, Italy and Spain.

The CDR3 extends over 18 amino acids. Trimming cost V 7 bases and J 1 base; bases outside gene matches: 14. Germline loops: CDR1 SNHLY, CDR2 FYNNEI. Original analysis: The assay estimated nucleated cells by amplifying reference gene primers. TCRdb's table, derived via immunoSEQ multiplex PCR, lists solely in-frame clones and lacks some. The V and J calls and clone size were taken over from that table, and D and trimming were inferred from the DNA. The table records roughly 220,000 clones, about 84% of them present only once. The clonotype originates from a man aged 25-45 years with acute COVID-19. Sequences were obtained from PBMCs or T cells enriched from blood (not recorded which). J is TRBJ2-1 and V is TRBV2; 9 bases are shared with TRBD2. The CDR3 loop reads CASIPVAGEVSSYNEQFF. The DNA for the CDR3 is TGTGCCAGCATCCCGGTAGCGGGGGAAGTGTCTTCCTACAATGAGCAGTTCTTC.